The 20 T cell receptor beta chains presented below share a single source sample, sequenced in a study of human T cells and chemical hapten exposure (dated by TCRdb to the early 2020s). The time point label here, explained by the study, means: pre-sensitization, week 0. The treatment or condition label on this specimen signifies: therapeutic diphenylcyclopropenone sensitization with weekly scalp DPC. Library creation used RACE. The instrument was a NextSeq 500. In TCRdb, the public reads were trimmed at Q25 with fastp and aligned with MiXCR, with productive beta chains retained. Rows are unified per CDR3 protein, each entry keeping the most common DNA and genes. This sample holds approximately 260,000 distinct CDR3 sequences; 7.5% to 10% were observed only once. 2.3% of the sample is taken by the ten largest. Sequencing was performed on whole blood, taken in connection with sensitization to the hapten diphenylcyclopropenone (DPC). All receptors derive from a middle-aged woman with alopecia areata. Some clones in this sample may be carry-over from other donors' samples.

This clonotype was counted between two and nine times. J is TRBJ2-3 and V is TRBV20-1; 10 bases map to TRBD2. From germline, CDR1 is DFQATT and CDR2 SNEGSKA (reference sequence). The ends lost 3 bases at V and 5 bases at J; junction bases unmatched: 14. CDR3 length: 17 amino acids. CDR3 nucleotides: TGCAGTGCTAGCGAAGCGGGAGGGCCCCGAGTAAAAGATACGCAGTATTTT. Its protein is CSASEAGGPRVKDTQYF.

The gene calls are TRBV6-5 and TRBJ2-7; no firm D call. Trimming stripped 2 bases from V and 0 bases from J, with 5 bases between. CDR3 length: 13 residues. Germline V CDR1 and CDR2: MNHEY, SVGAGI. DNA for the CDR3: TGTGCCAGCAGTTACGGCGGCTCCTACGAGCAGTACTTC. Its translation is CASSYGGSYEQYF.

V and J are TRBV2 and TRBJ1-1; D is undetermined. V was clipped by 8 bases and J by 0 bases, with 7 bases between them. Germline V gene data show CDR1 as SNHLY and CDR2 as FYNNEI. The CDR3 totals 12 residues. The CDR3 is CASARLNTEAFF. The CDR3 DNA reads TGTGCCAGCGCAAGGTTGAACACTGAAGCTTTCTTT.

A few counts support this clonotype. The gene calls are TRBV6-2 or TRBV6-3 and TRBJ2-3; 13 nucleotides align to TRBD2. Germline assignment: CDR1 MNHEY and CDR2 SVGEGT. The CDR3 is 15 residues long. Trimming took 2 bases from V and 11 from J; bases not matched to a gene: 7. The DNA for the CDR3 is TGTGCCAGCAGTTACGAGGGACTAGCGGGACGTCTGCAGTATTTT. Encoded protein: CASSYEGLAGRLQYF.

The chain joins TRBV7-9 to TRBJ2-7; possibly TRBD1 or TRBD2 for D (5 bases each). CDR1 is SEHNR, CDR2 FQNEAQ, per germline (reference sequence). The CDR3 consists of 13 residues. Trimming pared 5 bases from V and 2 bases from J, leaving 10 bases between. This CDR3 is CASSPLGAYEQYF. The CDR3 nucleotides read TGTGCCAGCAGCCCTCTGGGGGCCTACGAGCAGTACTTC.

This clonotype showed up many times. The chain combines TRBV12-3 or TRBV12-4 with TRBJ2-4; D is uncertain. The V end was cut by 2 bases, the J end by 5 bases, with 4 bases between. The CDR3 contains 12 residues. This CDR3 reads CASSLPQNIQYF. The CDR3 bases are TGTGCCAGCAGTTTACCCCAAAACATTCAGTACTTC.

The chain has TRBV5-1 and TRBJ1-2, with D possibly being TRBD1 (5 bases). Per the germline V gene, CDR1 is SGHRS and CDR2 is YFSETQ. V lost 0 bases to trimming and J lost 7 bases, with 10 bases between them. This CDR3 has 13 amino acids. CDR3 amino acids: CASSLVAGPGYTF. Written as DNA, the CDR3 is TGCGCCAGCAGCTTGGTTGCAGGGCCTGGCTACACCTTC.

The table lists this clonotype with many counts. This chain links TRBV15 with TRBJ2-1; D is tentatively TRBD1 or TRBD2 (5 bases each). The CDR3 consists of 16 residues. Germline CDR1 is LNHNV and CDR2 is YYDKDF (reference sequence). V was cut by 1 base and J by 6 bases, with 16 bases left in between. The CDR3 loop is CATSRVLSAGSNEQFF. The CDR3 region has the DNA TGTGCCACCAGCAGAGTGTTATCCGCAGGGAGCAATGAGCAGTTCTTC.

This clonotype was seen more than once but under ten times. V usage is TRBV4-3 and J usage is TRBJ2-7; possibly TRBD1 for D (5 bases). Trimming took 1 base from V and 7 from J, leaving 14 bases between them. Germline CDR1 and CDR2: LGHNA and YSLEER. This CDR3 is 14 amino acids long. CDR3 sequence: CASSQVGPLGEQYF. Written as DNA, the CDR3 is TGCGCCAGCAGCCAAGTGGGGCCCCTGGGGGAGCAGTACTTC.

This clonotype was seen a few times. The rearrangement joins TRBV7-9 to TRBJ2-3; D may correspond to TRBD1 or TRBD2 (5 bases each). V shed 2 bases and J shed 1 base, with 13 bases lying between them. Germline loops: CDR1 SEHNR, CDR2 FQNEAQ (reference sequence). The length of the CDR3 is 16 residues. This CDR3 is CASSLRLTGRTDTQYF. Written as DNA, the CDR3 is TGTGCCAGCAGCTTAAGGTTAACGGGGCGCACAGATACGCAGTATTTT.

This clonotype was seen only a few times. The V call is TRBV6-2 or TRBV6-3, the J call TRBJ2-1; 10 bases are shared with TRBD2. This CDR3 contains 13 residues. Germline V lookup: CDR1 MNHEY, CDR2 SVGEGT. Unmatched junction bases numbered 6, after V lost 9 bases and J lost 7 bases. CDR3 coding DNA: TGTGCCAGTAGAGGACTAGCGGAGAATGAGCAGTTCTTC. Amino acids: CASRGLAENEQFF.

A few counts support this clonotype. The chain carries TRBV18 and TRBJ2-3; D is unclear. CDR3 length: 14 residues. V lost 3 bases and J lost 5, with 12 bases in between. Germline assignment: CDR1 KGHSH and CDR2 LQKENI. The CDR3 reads CASSPGFTGDTQYF. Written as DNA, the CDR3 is TGTGCCAGCTCACCCGGGTTTACGGGAGATACGCAGTATTTT.

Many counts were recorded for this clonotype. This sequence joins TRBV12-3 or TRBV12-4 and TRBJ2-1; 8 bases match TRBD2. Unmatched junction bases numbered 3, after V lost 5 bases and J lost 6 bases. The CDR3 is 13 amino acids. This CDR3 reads CASSPGTSNEQFF. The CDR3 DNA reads TGTGCCAGCAGTCCCGGGACTAGCAATGAGCAGTTCTTC.

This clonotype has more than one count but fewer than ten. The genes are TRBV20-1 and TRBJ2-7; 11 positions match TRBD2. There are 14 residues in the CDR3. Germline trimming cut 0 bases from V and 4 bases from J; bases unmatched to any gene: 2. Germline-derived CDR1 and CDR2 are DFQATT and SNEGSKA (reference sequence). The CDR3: CSAREGTSGYEQYF. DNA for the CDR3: TGCAGTGCTAGAGAGGGGACTAGCGGTTACGAGCAGTACTTC.

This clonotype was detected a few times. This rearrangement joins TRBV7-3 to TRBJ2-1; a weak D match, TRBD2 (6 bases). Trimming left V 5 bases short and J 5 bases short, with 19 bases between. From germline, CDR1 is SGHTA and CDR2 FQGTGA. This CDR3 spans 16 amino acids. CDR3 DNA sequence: TGTGCCAGCAGCCCCATCCCTACTAGCTCTCACAATGAGCAGTTCTTC. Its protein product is CASSPIPTSSHNEQFF.

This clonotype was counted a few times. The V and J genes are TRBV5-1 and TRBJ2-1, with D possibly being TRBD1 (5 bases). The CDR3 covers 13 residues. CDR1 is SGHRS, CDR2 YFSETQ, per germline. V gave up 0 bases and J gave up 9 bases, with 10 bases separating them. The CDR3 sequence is CASSLVGDGEQFF. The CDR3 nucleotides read TGCGCCAGCAGCTTGGTAGGGGATGGTGAGCAGTTCTTC. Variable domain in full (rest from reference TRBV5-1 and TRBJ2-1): KAGVTQTPRYLIKTRGQQVTLSCSPISGHRSVSWYQQTPGQGLQFLFEYFSETQRNKGNFPGRFSGRQFSNSRSEMNVSTLELGDSALYLCASSLVGDGEQFFGPGTRLTVL.

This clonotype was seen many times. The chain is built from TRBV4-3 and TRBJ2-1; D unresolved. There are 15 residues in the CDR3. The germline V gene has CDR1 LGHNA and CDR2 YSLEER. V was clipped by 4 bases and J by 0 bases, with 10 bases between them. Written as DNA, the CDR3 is TGCGCCAGCAGCCGAGAGCCCAGCTCCTACAATGAGCAGTTCTTC. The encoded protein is CASSREPSSYNEQFF.

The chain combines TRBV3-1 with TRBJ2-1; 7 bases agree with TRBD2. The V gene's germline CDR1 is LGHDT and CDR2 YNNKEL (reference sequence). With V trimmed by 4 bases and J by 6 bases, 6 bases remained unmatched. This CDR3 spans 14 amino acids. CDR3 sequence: CASSPGLRRNEQFF. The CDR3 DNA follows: TGTGCCAGCAGCCCGGGACTACGCCGCAATGAGCAGTTCTTC.

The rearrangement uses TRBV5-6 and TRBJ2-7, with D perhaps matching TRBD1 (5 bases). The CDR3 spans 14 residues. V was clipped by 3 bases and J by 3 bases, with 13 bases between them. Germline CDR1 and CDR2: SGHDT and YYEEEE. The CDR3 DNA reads TGTGCCAGCAGCTCATTAGACAGATACTACGAGCAGTACTTC. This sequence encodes CASSSLDRYYEQYF.

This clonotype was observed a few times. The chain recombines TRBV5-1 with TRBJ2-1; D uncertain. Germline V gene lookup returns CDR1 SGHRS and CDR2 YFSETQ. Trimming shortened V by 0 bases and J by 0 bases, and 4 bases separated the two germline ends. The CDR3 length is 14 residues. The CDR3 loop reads CASSLESSYNEQFF. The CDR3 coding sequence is TGCGCCAGCAGCTTGGAGAGCTCCTACAATGAGCAGTTCTTC.